These T cell receptor beta chains were read from a single sample in a study of T cell responses to AZD1222 COVID-19 vaccine. Assay used: immunoSEQ multiplex PCR; TCRdb lists only in-frame clones, some missing. The sample lists 90,000 to 150,000 clones, roughly 87% occurring once. The source material was peripheral blood, sampled 28 days after the second AZD1222 dose. These receptors originate from an adult who received the AZD1222 COVID-19 vaccine. Each CDR3 is given with its conserved first and last residue. D genes are given only for firm matches. Clone size is not always given. Where it is, it says once, few, many or a class for expanded clones.

size | J | V | D | CDR3
- | TRBJ1-5 | TRBV29-1 | TRBD1 | CSASTGGSHQPQHF
- | TRBJ2-3 | TRBV21-1 | - | CASSTGTDTQYF
- | TRBJ1-1 | TRBV29-1 | - | CSASQGNTEAFF
- | TRBJ1-1 | TRBV11-1 | - | CASSLNRWGVTEAFF
once | TRBJ1-5 | TRBV2 | TRBD1 | CASSMTGSHQPQHF
- | TRBJ2-1 | TRBV7-2 | TRBD1 | CASSSYGQGYNEQFF
- | TRBJ1-2 | TRBV2 | TRBD1 | CASSFGQGNYGYTF
- | TRBJ2-7 | TRBV7-9 | - | CASSLGVSSYEQYF
- | TRBJ1-6 | TRBV11-2 | - | CASSLETLNSPLHF
- | TRBJ1-1 | TRBV19 | TRBD1 | CASSAQGAHSEAFF
- | TRBJ2-5 | TRBV28 | - | CASIDHGGRGTQYF
- | TRBJ1-3 | TRBV9 | TRBD1 | CASSVTGEGNTIYF
- | TRBJ1-1 | TRBV3-1/TRBV3-2 | TRBD1 | CASSQRQGSEAFF
few | TRBJ2-3 | TRBV24-1 | - | CASQSEASTDTQYF
- | TRBJ1-2 | TRBV3-1/TRBV3-2 | - | CASSPTSREGENGYTF
- | TRBJ1-2 | TRBV7-3 | - | CASSLQGSYGYTF
- | TRBJ2-7 | TRBV28 | TRBD1 | CASRSRDRGLGEQYF
- | TRBJ1-5 | TRBV28 | - | CASSLNQPQHF
- | TRBJ1-5 | TRBV2 | TRBD1 | CASTERGLGNQPQHF
once | TRBJ1-1 | TRBV6-5 | - | CASSPPGSYEAFF
once | TRBJ2-3 | TRBV7-2 | TRBD2 | CASSPDSGGYDTQYF
- | TRBJ1-5 | TRBV28 | TRBD1 | CASSLAGDRGGQPQHF
- | TRBJ2-3 | TRBV5-6 | - | CASSLGPGRADTQYF
- | TRBJ1-3 | TRBV9 | TRBD1 | CASSPGGSGNTIYF
- | TRBJ1-4 | TRBV19 | TRBD1 | CASSPRDRGKANEKLFF
- | TRBJ2-2 | TRBV7-2 | - | CASSPLWNTGELFF
- | TRBJ2-7 | TRBV27 | - | CASSSTGYYEQYF
- | TRBJ2-2 | TRBV27 | - | CASSLEGGELFF
- | TRBJ1-1 | TRBV6-2/TRBV6-3 | - | CASSYSIGGAFF
- | TRBJ2-5 | TRBV24-1 | TRBD1 | CATSDLQTGGETQYF
- | TRBJ1-4 | TRBV7-2 | - | CASSQNRNEKLFF
- | TRBJ2-3 | TRBV18 | - | CASSPWDTQYF
- | TRBJ1-5 | TRBV19 | TRBD1 | CASGTGGEGQPQHF